This T cell receptor beta chain is from a study of blood T cell repertoires in COVID-19. Study overall: From T cells, B-cell-depleted T cells, or PBMCs came the material, which was cDNA or gDNA.

Measured with immunoSEQ multiplex PCR; TCRdb has only the in-frame clones, and not every one. The data contain 70,000 to 100,000 clones, roughly 72% of them singletons. Germline V gene sequence: CDR1 SGHVS, CDR2 FQNEAQ. This CDR3 has 15 residues. J gave up 6 bases and V 2 bases, and 5 bases lay outside the gene matches. The chain has TRBV7-8 and TRBJ2-2; 8 bases map to TRBD1. The specimen was peripheral blood. The TCR was taken from an older woman in a cohort sampled during active or convalescent COVID-19. The CDR3 bases are TGTGCCAGCAGCTTATTCGGGACAGGACCCGGGGAGCTGTTTTTT. It encodes CASSLFGTGPGELFF.